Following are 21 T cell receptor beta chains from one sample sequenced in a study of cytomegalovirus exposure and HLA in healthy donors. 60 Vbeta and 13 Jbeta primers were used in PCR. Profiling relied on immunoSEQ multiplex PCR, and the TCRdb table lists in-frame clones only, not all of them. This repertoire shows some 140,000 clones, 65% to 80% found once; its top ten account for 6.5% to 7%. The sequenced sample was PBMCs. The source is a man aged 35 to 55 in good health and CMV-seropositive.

The DNA for the CDR3 is TGTGCCAGCTCATCACGACAGGGGAATGAAAAACTGTTTTTT. Protein: CASSSRQGNEKLFF. The V gene is TRBV18, the J gene TRBJ1-4; 8 bases align to TRBD1. V gave up 5 bases and J gave up 5 bases; unmatched junction bases: 4. Germline loops: CDR1 KGHSH, CDR2 LQKENI. The CDR3 loop spans 14 amino acids.

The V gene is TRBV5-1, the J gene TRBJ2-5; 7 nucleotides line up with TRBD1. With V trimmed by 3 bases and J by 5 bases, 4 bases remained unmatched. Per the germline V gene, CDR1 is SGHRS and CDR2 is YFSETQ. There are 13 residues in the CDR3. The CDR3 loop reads CASSSTGRETQYF. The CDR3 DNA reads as TGCGCCAGCAGCTCGACAGGGCGGGAGACCCAGTACTTC.

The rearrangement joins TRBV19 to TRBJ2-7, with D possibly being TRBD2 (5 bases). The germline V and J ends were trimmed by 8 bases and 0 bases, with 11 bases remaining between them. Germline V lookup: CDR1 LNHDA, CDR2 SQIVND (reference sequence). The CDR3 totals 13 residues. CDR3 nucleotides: TGTGCCAGTGGAGGAGAGAGCTCCTACGAGCAGTACTTC. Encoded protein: CASGGESSYEQYF.

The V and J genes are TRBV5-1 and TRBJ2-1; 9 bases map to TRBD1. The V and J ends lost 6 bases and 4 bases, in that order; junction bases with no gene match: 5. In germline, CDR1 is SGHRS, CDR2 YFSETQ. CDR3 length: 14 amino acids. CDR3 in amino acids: CASTPGQGYNEQFF. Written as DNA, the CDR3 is TGCGCCAGCACCCCGGGACAGGGTTACAATGAGCAGTTCTTC.

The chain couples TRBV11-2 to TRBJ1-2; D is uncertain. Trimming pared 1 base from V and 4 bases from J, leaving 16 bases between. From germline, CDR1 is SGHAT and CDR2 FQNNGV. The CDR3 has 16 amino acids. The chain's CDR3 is CASSLASGGRIYGYTF. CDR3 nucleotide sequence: TGTGCCAGCAGCTTAGCATCAGGAGGGCGAATCTATGGCTACACCTTC.

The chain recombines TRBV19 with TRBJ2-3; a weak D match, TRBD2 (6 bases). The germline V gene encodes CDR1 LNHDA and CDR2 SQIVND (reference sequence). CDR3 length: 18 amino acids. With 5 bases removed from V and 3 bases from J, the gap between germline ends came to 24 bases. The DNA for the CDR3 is TGTGCCAGTAGTGGGACCGTAGGAGGGCATCCCTCAACAGATACGCAGTATTTT. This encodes CASSGTVGGHPSTDTQYF.

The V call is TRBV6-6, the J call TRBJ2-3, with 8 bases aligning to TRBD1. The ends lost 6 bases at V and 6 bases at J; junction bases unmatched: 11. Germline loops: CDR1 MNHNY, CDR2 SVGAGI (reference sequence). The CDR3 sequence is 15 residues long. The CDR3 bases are TGTGCCAGCAGGCTTTCCGGGACAGGCGCGGATACGCAGTATTTT. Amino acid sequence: CASRLSGTGADTQYF.

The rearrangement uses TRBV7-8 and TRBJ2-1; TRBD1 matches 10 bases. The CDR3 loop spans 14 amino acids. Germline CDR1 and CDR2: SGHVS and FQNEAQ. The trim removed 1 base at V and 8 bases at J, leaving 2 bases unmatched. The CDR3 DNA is TGTGCCAGCAGCTTAGGGACAGGGGGATATGAGCAGTTCTTC. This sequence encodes CASSLGTGGYEQFF.

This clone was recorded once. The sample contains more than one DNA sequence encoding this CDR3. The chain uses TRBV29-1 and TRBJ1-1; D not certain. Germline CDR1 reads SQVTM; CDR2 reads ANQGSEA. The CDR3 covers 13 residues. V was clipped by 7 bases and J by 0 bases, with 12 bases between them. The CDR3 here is CSAVGQMNTEAFF. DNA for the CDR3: TGCAGCGCCGTGGGCCAAATGAACACTGAAGCTTTCTTT.

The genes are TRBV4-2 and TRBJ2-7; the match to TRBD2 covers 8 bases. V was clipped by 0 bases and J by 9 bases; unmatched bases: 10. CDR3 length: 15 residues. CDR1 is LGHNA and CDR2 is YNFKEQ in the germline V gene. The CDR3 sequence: CASSQDLTSADGQYF. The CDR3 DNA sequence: TGTGCCAGCAGCCAAGATTTGACTAGCGCCGACGGGCAGTACTTC.

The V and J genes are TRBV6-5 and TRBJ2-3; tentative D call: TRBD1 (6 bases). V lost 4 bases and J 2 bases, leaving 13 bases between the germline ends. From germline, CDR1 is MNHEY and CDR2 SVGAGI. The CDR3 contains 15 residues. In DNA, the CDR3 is TGTGCCAGCAGTTCTGGACAGAGTTTCACAGATACGCAGTATTTT. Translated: CASSSGQSFTDTQYF.

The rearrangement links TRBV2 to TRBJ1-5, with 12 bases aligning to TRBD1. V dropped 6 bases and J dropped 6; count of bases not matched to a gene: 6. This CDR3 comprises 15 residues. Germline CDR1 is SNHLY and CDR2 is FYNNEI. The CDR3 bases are TGTGCCAGCAGGAAAGGGACAGGGGGCCCTCAGCCCCAGCATTTT. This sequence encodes CASRKGTGGPQPQHF. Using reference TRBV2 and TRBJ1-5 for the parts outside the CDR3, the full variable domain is EPEVTQTPSHQVTQMGQEVILRCVPISNHLYFYWYRQILGQKVEFLVSFYNNEISEKSEIFDDQFSVERPDGSNFTLKIRSTKLEDSAMYFCASRKGTGGPQPQHFGDGTRLSIL.

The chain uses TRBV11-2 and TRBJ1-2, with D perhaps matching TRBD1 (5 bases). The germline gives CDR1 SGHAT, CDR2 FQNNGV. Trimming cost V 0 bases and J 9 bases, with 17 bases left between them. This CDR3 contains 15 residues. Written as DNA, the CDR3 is TGTGCCAGCAGCTTAGACTCGGGGGAATGGCGGAGCTACACCTTC. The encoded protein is CASSLDSGEWRSYTF.

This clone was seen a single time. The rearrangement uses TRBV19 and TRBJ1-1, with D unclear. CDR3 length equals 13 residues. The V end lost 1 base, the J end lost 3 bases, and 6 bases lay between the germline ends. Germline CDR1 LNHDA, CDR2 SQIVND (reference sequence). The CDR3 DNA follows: TGTGCCAGTAGTATAGCCGAGCACACTGAAGCTTTCTTT. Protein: CASSIAEHTEAFF.

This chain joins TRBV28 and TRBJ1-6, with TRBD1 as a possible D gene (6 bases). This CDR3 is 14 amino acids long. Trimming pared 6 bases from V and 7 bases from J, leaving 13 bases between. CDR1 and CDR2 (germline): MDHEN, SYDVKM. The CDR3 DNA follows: TGTGCCAGCAGCCCTACAGGGTGGAATTCACCCCTCCACTTT. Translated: CASSPTGWNSPLHF.

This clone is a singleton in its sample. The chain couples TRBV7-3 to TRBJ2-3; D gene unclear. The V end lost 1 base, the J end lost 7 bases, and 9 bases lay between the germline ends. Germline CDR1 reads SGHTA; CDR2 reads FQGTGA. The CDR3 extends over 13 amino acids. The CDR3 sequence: CASSLMGYNTQYF. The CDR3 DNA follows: TGTGCCAGCAGCTTAATGGGCTATAATACGCAGTATTTT.

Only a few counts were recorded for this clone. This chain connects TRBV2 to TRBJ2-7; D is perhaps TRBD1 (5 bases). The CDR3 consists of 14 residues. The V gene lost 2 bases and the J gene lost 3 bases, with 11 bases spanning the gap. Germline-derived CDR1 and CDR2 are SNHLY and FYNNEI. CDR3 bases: TGTGCCAGCAGTGAACGCGGACACAGCTACGAGCAGTACTTC. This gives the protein CASSERGHSYEQYF.

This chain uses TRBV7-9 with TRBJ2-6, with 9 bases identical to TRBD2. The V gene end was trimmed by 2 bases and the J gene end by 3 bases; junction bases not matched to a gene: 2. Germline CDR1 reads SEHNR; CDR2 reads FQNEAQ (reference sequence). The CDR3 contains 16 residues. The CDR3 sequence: CASSLLAGDGANVLTF. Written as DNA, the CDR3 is TGTGCCAGCAGCTTATTAGCGGGAGATGGGGCCAACGTCCTGACTTTC.

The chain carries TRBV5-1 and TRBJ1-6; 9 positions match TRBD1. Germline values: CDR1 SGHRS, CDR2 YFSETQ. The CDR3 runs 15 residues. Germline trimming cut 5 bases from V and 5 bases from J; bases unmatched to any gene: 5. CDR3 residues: CASREGQGDNSPLHF. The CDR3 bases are TGCGCCAGCAGGGAGGGACAGGGCGATAATTCACCCCTCCACTTT.

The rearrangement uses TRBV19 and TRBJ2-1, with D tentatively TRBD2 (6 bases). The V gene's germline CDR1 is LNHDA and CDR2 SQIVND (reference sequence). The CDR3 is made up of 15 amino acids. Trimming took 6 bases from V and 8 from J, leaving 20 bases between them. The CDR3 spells CASSPLREWGDEQFF. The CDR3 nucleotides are TGTGCCAGTAGCCCCCTACGGGAGTGGGGTGATGAGCAGTTCTTC.

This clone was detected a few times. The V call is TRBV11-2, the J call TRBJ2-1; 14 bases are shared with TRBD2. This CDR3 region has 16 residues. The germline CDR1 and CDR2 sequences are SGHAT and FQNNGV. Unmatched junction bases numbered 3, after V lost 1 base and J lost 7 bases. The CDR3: CASSLGLAGGLNEQFF. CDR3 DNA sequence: TGTGCCAGCAGCTTAGGACTAGCGGGAGGGTTGAATGAGCAGTTCTTC.